This paragraph reports one TCR beta chain. The antigen remains undetermined. Amplification used 60 Vbeta primers and 13 Jbeta primers. Repertoires were generated with immunoSEQ multiplex PCR, while TCRdb's copy carries only in-frame clones and drops some. Among just under 45,000 clones, 45% to 60% were seen once, and the ten largest hold 5% to 6.5%. The data derive from a study of cytomegalovirus exposure and HLA in healthy donors. Study results and limitations: Cytomegalovirus-associated status was assigned to 150 to 200 TCR beta chains. By HLA locus, TCR association rates varied in a later analysis, with DRB1 showing the most and HLA-C the fewest.

The CDR3 covers 15 residues. Trimming at V came to 5 bases and at J to 8 bases, leaving 13 bases not matched to a gene. The germline V gene encodes CDR1 SEHNR and CDR2 FQNEAQ (reference sequence). Sequenced sample: PBMCs. This chain uses TRBV7-9 with TRBJ1-2; 8 bases are a match to TRBD1. This clonotype originated in a man between 60 and 75 years old in good health and CMV-seronegative. The CDR3 is CASSPRDRPASGYTF. The CDR3 DNA sequence: TGTGCCAGCAGCCCAAGGGACAGGCCCGCCAGCGGCTACACCTTC.